The source of this T cell receptor (beta chain) is a study of T-cell reconstitution after alpha-beta-depleted transplantation in children. General study points: Diversity and T-cell counts at one year after transplant derived mostly from new T cells. Surviving recipient cells, namely T cells and thymic progenitors, were the source of high day-60 TCRbeta diversity in some patients.

Germline values: CDR1 DFQATT, CDR2 SNEGSKA (reference sequence). The CDR3 is 17 residues long. V trimming: 2 bases; J trimming: 5 bases; junction bases outside the gene matches: 14. This clonotype was observed a handful of times. As yet, its antigen is unknown. TCRbeta library construction was performed incorporating unique molecular identifiers. TCRdb processed the PCR reads anew with MiXCR; each CDR3 protein has one entry. The data hold around 420,000 distinct CDR3 sequences, with about 16% observed a single time. The source material was PBMCs, mostly from graft donor cells, sampled 360 days after TCRalphabeta/CD19-depleted stem cell transplant. V usage is TRBV20-1 and J usage is TRBJ2-1; 8 nucleotides agree with TRBD2. The source is a boy in the first two years of life who had a stem cell transplant for Wiskott-Aldrich syndrome, so the T cells may come from the graft donor. DNA of the CDR3: TGCAGTGCTAGAAACCCATTAAGCGGGGGTTTTCACAATGAGCAGTTCTTC. Its translation is CSARNPLSGGFHNEQFF.